This T cell receptor beta chain was recovered during a study of blood T cell repertoires in COVID-19. At the level of the study: Nucleic acid was either cDNA or gDNA, and it came from T cells, B-cell-depleted T cells, or PBMCs.

V dropped 3 bases and J dropped 4 bases, with 16 bases sitting between them. The germline V gene encodes CDR1 ENHRY and CDR2 SYGVKD. The CDR3 consists of 16 residues. In the original workflow: Amplification from reference gene primers served as the basis for estimated nucleated cell counts. Profiling relied on immunoSEQ multiplex PCR, and the TCRdb table lists in-frame clones only, not all of them. That table furnishes V, J and clone size, whereas the DNA furnished D and trimming. The table has 300,000 to 350,000 clones, roughly 89% seen once. The chain carries TRBV10-3 and TRBJ1-3; possibly TRBD1 for D (6 bases). Sequencing input: PBMCs or T cells enriched from blood (not recorded which). This TCR was recovered from a woman under 30 with acute COVID-19. In DNA, the CDR3 is TGTGCCATCAGTGACCCGGGGGGGGCGTCGGGAAACACCATATATTTT. Its protein product is CAISDPGGASGNTIYF.